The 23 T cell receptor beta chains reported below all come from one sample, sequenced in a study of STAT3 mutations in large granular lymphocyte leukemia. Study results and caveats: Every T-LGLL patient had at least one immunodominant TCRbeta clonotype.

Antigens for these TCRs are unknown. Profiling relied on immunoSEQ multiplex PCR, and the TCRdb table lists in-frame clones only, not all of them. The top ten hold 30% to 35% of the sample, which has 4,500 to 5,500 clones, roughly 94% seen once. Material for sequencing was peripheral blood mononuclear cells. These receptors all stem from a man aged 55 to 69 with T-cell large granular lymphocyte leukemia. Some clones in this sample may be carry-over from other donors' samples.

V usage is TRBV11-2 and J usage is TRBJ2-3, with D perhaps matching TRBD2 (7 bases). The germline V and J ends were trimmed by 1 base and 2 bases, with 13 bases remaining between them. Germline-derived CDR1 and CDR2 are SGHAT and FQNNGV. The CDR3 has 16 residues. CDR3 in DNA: TGTGCCAGCAGCTTAGGGGGGGGCACTTACACAGATACGCAGTATTTT. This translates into CASSLGGGTYTDTQYF.

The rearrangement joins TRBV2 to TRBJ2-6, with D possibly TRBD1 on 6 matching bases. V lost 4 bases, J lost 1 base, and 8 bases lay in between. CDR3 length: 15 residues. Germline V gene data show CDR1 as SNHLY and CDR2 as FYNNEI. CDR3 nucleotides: TGTGCCAGCAGTGGGACAGAATCTGGGGCCAACGTCCTGACTTTC. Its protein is CASSGTESGANVLTF.

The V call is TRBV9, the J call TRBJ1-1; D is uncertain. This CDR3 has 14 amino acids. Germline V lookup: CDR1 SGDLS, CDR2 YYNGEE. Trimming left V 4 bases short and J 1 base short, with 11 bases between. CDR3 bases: TGTGCCAGCAGCTCACAAGGAGGGAACACTGAAGCTTTCTTT. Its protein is CASSSQGGNTEAFF.

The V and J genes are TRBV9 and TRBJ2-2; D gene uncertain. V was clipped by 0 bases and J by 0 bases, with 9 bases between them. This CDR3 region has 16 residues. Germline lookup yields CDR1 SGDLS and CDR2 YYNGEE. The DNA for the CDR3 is TGTGCCAGCAGCGTAGCTATGTTCGCGAACACCGGGGAGCTGTTTTTT. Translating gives CASSVAMFANTGELFF.

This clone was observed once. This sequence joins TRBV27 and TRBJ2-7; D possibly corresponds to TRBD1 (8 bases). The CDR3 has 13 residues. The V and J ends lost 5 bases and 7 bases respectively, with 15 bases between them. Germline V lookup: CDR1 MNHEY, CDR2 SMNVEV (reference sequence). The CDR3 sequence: CASSRDRGGEQYF. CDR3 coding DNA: TGTGCCAGCAGTAGAGACAGGGGAGGGGAGCAGTACTTC.

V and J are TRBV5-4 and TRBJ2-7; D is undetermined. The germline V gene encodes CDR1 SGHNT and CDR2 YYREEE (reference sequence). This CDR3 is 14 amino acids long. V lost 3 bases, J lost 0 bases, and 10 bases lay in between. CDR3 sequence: CASSWMEGSYEQYF. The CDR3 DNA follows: TGTGCCAGCAGCTGGATGGAAGGCTCCTACGAGCAGTACTTC.

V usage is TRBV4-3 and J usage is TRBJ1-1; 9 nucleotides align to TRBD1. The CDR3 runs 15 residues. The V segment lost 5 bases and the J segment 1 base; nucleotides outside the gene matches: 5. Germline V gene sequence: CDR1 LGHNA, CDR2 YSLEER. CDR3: CASSYTTGGNTEAFF. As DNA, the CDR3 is TGCGCCAGCAGCTACACGACAGGGGGGAACACTGAAGCTTTCTTT.

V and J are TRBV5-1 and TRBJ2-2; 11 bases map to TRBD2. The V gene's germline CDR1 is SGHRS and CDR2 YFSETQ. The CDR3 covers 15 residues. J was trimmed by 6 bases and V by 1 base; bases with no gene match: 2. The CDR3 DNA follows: TGCGCCAGCAGCTTGACTAGCGGGAGTCCCGGGGAGCTGTTTTTT. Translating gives CASSLTSGSPGELFF.

The CDR3 sequence: CASSFRFTEAFF. The CDR3 DNA reads as TGTGCCAGCAGCTTTCGGTTCACTGAAGCTTTCTTT. The gene calls are TRBV5-8 and TRBJ1-1; D is ambiguous. Germline CDR1 and CDR2: SGHTS and YDEGEE. Trimming removed 2 bases at V and 4 bases at J, with 6 bases between. This CDR3 comprises 12 residues.

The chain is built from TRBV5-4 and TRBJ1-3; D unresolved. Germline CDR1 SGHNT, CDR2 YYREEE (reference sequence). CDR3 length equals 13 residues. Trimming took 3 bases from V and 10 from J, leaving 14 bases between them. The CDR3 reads CASSSLNGRTIYF. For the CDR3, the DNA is TGTGCCAGCAGCTCACTTAACGGCAGGACCATATATTTT.

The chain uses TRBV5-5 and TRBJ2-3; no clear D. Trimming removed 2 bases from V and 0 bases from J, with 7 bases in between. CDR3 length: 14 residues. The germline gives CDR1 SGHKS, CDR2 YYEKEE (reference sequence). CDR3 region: CASSFDSSTDTQYF. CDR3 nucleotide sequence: TGTGCCAGCAGCTTCGATTCTAGCACAGATACGCAGTATTTT. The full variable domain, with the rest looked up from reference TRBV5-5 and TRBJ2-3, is DAGVTQSPTHLIKTRGQQVTLRCSPISGHKSVSWYQQVLGQGPQFIFQYYEKEERGRGNFPDRFSARQFPNYSSELNVNALLLGDSALYLCASSFDSSTDTQYFGPGTRLTVL.

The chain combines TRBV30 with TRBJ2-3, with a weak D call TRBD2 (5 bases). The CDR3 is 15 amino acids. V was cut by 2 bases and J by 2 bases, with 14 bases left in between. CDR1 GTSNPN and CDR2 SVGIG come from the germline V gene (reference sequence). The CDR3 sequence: CAWSPRGISTDTQYF. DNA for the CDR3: TGTGCCTGGAGTCCCCGAGGGATTTCCACAGATACGCAGTATTTT.

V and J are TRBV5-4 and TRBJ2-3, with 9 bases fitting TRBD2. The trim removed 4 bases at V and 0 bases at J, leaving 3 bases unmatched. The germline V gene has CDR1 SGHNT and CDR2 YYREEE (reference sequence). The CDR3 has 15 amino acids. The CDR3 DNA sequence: TGTGCCAGCAGCACGACTAGCGGCAGCACAGATACGCAGTATTTT. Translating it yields CASSTTSGSTDTQYF.

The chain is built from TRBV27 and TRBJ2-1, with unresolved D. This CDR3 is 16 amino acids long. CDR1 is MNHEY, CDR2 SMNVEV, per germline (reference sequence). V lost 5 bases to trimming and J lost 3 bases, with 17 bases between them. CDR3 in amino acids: CASSDDYRLHYNEQFF. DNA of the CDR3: TGTGCCAGCAGTGACGATTATCGACTCCACTACAATGAGCAGTTCTTC.

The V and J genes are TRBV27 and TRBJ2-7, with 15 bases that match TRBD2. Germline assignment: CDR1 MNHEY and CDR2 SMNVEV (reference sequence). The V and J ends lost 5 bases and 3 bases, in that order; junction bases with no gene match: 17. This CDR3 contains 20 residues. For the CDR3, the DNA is TGTGCCAGCAGTGCCCGGACAGGACCGGGACTAGCGGGAGGAAGCTACGAGCAGTACTTC. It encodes CASSARTGPGLAGGSYEQYF.

The CDR3 bases are TGTGCCAGCAGTTGGACAGGGAGACATGGCTACACCTTC. Its protein product is CASSWTGRHGYTF. This sequence joins TRBV6-5 and TRBJ1-2; 8 nucleotides agree with TRBD1. Per the germline V gene, CDR1 is MNHEY and CDR2 is SVGAGI. This CDR3 has 13 amino acids. Losses at the gene ends were 4 bases for V and 6 bases for J; bases not matched to a gene: 4.

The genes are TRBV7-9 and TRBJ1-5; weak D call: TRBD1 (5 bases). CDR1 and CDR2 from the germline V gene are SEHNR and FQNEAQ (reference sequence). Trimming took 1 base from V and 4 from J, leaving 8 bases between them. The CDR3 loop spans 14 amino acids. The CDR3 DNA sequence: TGTGCCAGCAGCTTAGGCGAGGGGAATCAGCCCCAGCATTTT. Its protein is CASSLGEGNQPQHF.

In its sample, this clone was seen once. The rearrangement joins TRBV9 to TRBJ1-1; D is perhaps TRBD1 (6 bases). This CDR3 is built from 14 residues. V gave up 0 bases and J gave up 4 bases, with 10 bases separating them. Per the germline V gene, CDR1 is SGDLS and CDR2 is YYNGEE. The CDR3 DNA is TGTGCCAGCAGCGTAGCAGGGGTCGGCACTGAAGCTTTCTTT. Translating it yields CASSVAGVGTEAFF.

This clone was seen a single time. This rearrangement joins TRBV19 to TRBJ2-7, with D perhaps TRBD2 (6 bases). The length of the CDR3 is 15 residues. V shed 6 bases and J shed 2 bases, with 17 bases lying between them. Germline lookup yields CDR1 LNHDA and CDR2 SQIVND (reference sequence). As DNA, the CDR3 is TGTGCCAGTAGCAGTAGCGGTTCTGGAGCCTACGAGCAGTACTTC. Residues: CASSSSGSGAYEQYF.

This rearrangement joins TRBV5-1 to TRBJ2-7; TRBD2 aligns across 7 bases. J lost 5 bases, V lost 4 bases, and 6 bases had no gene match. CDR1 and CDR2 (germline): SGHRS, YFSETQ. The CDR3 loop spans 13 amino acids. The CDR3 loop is CASSTGTTHEQYF. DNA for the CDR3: TGCGCCAGCAGCACCGGGACTACGCACGAGCAGTACTTC.

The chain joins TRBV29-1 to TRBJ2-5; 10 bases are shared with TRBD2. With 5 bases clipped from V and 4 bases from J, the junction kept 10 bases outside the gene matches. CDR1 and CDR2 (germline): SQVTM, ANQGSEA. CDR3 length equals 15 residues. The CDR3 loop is CSVQKASGSRETQYF. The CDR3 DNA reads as TGCAGCGTTCAAAAGGCTAGCGGGAGCCGAGAGACCCAGTACTTC.

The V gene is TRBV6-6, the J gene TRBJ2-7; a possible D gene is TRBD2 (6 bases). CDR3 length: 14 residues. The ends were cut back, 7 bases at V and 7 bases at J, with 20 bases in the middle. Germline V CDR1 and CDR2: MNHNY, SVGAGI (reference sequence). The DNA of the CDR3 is TGTGCCAGCAACCCCCCCCCAGCTGGGGGGGAGCAGTACTTC. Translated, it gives CASNPPPAGGEQYF.

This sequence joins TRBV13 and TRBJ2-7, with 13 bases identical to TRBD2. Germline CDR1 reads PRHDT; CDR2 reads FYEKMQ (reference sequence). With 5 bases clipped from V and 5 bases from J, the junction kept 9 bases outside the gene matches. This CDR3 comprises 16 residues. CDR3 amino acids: CASSQEGLAGFDEQYF. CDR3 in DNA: TGTGCCAGCAGCCAAGAGGGACTAGCGGGATTCGACGAGCAGTACTTC. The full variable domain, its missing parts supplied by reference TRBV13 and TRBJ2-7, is AAGVIQSPRHLIKEKRETATLKCYPIPRHDTVYWYQQGPGQDPQFLISFYEKMQSDKGSIPDRFSAQQFSDYHSELNMSSLELGDSALYFCASSQEGLAGFDEQYFGPGTRLTVT.